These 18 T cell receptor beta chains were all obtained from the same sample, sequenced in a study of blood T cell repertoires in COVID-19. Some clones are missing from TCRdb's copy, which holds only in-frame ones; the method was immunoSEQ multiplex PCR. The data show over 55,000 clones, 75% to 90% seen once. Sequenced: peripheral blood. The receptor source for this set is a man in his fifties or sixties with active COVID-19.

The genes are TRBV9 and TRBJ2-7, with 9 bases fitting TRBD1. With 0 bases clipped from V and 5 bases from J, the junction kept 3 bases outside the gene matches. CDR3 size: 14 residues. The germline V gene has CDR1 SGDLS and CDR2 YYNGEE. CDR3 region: CASSVEGQGDEQYF. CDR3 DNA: TGTGCCAGCAGCGTAGAGGGACAGGGTGACGAGCAGTACTTC.

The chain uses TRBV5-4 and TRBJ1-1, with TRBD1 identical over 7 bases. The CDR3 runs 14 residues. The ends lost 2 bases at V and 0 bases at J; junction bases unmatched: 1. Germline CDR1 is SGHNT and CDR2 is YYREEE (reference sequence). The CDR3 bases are TGTGCCAGCAGCTTACAGGGGATGAACACTGAAGCTTTCTTT. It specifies CASSLQGMNTEAFF.

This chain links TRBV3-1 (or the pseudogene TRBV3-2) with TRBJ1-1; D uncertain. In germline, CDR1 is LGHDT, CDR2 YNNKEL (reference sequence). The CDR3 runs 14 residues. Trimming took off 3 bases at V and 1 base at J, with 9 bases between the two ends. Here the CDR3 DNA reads TGTGCCAGCAGCCAGGGTCGAGGGAACACTGAAGCTTTCTTT. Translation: CASSQGRGNTEAFF.

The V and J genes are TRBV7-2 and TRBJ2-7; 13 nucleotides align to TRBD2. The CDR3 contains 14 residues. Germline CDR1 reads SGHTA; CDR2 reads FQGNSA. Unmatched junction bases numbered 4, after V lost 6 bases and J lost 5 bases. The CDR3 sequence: CASREGTSGNEQYF. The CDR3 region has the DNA TGTGCCAGCAGGGAAGGGACTAGCGGGAACGAGCAGTACTTC.

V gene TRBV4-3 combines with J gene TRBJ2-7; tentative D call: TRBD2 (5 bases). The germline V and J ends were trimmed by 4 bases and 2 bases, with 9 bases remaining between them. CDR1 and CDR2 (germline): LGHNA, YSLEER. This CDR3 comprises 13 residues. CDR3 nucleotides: TGCGCCAGCAGCCGAGACTACGCCTACGAGCAGTACTTC. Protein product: CASSRDYAYEQYF.

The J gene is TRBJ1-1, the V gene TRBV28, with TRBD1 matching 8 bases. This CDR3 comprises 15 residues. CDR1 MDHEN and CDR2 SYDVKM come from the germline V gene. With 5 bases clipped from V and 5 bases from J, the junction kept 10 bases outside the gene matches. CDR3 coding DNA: TGTGCCAGCAGTCGATCTGGACAGGGAAAGACTGAAGCTTTCTTT. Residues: CASSRSGQGKTEAFF.

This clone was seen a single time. The CDR3: CASSLVRQGESGYTF. The CDR3 DNA sequence: TGCGCCAGCAGCTTGGTGAGACAGGGGGAGTCTGGCTACACCTTC. The rearrangement links TRBV5-1 to TRBJ1-2; TRBD1 agrees at 9 bases. With V trimmed by 0 bases and J by 7 bases, 7 bases remained unmatched. The CDR3 runs to 15 residues. The germline V gene has CDR1 SGHRS and CDR2 YFSETQ.

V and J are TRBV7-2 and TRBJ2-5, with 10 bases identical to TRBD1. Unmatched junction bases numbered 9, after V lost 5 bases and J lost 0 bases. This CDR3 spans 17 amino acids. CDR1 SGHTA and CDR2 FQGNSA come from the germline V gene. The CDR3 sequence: CASSRTGTGVYQETQYF. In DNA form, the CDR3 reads TGTGCCAGCAGCCGCACCGGGACAGGGGTGTACCAAGAGACCCAGTACTTC.

The CDR3 loop is CASSQESGRNNEQFF. The CDR3 DNA is TGTGCCAGCAGCCAAGAAAGCGGGAGAAACAATGAGCAGTTCTTC. The chain carries TRBV4-2 and TRBJ2-1; 8 bases align to TRBD2. Germline values: CDR1 LGHNA, CDR2 YNFKEQ. The CDR3 is 15 residues long. J lost 5 bases, V lost 0 bases, and 3 bases had no gene match.

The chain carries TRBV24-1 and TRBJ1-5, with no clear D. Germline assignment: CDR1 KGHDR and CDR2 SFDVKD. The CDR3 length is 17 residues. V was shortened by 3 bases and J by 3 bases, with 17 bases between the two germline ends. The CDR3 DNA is TGTGCCACCAGTGATGAGCCCAAAAACCACCCCAATCAGCCCCAGCATTTT. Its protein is CATSDEPKNHPNQPQHF.

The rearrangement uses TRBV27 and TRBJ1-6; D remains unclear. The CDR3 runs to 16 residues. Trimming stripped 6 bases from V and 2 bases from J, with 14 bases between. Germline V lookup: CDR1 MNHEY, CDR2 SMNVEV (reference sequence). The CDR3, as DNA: TGTGCCAGCAGATTCCTCGTCGAGACCTATAATTCACCCCTCCACTTT. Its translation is CASRFLVETYNSPLHF.

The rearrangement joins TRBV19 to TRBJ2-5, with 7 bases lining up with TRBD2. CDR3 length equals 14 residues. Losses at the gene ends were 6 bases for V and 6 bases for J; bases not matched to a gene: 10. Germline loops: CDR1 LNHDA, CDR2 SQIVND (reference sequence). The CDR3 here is CASRNAGEVQTQYF. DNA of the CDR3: TGTGCCAGTAGGAACGCGGGAGAGGTACAGACCCAGTACTTC.

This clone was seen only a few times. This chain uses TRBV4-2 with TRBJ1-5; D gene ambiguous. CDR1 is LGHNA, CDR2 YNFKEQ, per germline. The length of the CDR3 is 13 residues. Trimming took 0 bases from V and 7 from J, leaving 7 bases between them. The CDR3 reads CASSQDTRQPQHF. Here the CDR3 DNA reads TGTGCCAGCAGCCAAGATACCAGACAGCCCCAGCATTTT.

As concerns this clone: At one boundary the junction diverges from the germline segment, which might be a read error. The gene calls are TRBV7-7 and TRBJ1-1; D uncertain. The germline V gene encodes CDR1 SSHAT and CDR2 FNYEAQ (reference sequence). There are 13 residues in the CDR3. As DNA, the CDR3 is TGTGCTAGCAGCCGTACACGGAACACTGAAGCTTTCTTT. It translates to CASSRTRNTEAFF.

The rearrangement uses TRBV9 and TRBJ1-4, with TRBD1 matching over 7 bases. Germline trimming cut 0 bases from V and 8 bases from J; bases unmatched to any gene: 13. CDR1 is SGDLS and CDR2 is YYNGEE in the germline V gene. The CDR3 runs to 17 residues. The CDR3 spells CASSVGQGSPGGEKLFF. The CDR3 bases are TGTGCCAGCAGCGTAGGACAGGGCTCCCCCGGTGGGGAAAAACTGTTTTTT.

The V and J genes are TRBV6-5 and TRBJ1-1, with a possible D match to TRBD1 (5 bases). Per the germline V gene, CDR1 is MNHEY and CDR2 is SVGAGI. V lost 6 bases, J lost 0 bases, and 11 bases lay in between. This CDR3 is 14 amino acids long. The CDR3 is CASSAGQMNTEAFF. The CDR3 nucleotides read TGTGCCAGCAGCGCGGGGCAGATGAACACTGAAGCTTTCTTT.

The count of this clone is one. The DNA for the CDR3 is TGTGCCAGTAGTATAAACCCGGACAGGGACACAGATACGCAGTATTTT. Residues: CASSINPDRDTDTQYF. This chain links TRBV19 with TRBJ2-3, with 8 bases fitting TRBD1. V was pared by 2 bases and J by 2 bases, with 6 bases of the junction left unmatched. The CDR3 totals 16 residues. CDR1 and CDR2 from the germline V gene are LNHDA and SQIVND (reference sequence). The full variable domain, with the rest looked up from reference TRBV19 and TRBJ2-3, is DGGITQSPKYLFRKEGQNVTLSCEQNLNHDAMYWYRQDPGQGLRLIYYSQIVNDFQKGDIAEGYSVSREKKESFPLTVTSAQKNPTAFYLCASSINPDRDTDTQYFGPGTRLTVL.

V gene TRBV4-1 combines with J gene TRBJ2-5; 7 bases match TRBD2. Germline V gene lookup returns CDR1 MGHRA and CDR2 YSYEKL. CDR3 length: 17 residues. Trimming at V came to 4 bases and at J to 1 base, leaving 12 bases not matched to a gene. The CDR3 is CASSRGTKRGVQETQYF. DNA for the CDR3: TGCGCCAGCAGCCGCGGGACTAAGCGGGGAGTCCAAGAGACCCAGTACTTC.